The text below deals with one T cell receptor beta chain. Its target is not known. Only in-frame clones appear in the TCRdb table, and some are missing; sequencing was by immunoSEQ multiplex PCR. Here the sample spans roughly 120,000 clones, 70% to 90% being singletons. CDR3 length: 19 amino acids. Germline CDR1 MGHRA, CDR2 YSYEKL. The V gene end was trimmed by 4 bases and the J gene end by 0 bases; junction bases not matched to a gene: 12. The data were taken from a study of T cell responses to AZD1222 COVID-19 vaccine. Study-wide results and caveats: Baseline serostatus was positive in only six AZD1222 recipients. Once two AZD1222 doses were given, Spike-specific TCR breadth and depth went up. Donors were largely white British and mainly female; clonal diversity was possibly underestimated. Nearly half of unique spike-specific TCRs reportedly avoided B.1.351 and B.1.1.7 mutated regions.

The V and J genes are TRBV4-1 and TRBJ2-3; TRBD1 aligns across 11 bases. Specimen: peripheral blood, collected on day 0 of AZD1222 vaccination. The source is an adult in good health. CDR3 bases: TGCGCCAGCAGCCCCCGGGACAGGGGGATCCTAATGAGCACAGATACGCAGTATTTT. Protein sequence: CASSPRDRGILMSTDTQYF.